Sequencing of this T cell receptor beta chain was carried out in a study of T-cell reconstitution after alpha-beta-depleted transplantation in children. This clonotype occurred many times. During its preparation, the TCRbeta library received unique molecular identifiers. One entry per CDR3 protein, called by TCRdb with MiXCR from the PCR reads. The profile shows 600,000 to 700,000 distinct CDR3 sequences, 16% of them singletons. The CDR3 is 13 residues long. V was pared by 6 bases and J by 1 base, with 12 bases between. Germline CDR1 reads DFQATT; CDR2 reads SNEGSKA (reference sequence). This rearrangement joins TRBV20-1 to TRBJ1-1; D gene ambiguous. Sequences were derived from PBMCs from the stem cell graft donor, sampled from the stem cell graft. The TCR sequence derives from a human donor who donated a stem cell graft to a child with acute myeloid leukemia. The CDR3 sequence: CSARYSPNTEAFF. DNA of the CDR3: TGCAGTGCCAGGTACAGTCCGAACACTGAAGCTTTCTTT.